This T cell receptor beta chain was documented in a study of blood T cell repertoires in COVID-19. In the original analysis: Cell counts per sample came from amplifying reference gene primers. Sequencing used immunoSEQ multiplex PCR; TCRdb keeps in-frame clones, though not all of them. V and J calls and clone size are given by that table; D and trimming were obtained from the DNA. This sample has about 140,000 clones, with approximately 90% found just once. V lost 0 bases to trimming and J lost 8 bases, with 8 bases between them. Germline CDR1 and CDR2: SGHDT and YYEEEE. The CDR3 covers 12 residues. Sequenced material: peripheral blood. The chain carries TRBV5-6 and TRBJ1-1; D unresolved. The clonotype was recovered from a woman aged 80 or older with acute or convalescent COVID-19. The CDR3 nucleotides are TGTGCCAGCAGCTTGGAGTTGAGCGAAGCTTTCTTT. It translates to CASSLELSEAFF.